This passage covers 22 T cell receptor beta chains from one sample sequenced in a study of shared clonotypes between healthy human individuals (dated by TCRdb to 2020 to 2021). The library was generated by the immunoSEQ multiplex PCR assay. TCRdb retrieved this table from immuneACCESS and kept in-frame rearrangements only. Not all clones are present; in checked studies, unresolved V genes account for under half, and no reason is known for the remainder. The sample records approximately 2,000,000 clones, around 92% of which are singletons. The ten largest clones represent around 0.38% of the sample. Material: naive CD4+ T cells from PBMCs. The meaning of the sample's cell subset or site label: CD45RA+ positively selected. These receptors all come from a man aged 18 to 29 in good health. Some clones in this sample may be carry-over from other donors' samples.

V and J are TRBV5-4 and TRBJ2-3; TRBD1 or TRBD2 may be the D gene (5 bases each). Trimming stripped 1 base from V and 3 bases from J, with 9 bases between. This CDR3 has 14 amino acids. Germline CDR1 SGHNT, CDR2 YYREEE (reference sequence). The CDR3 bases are TGTGCCAGCAGCTTGCGAGGGGAGACAGATACGCAGTATTTT. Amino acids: CASSLRGETDTQYF.

CDR3 sequence: CASSLNLATSSYEQYF. Here the CDR3 DNA reads TGTGCCAGCTCACTAAACCTAGCGACGAGCTCCTACGAGCAGTACTTC. The V gene is TRBV18, the J gene TRBJ2-7; D possibly corresponds to TRBD2 (6 bases). The V gene lost 4 bases and the J gene lost 0 bases, with 16 bases spanning the gap. This CDR3 is 16 amino acids long. Germline V CDR1 and CDR2: KGHSH, LQKENI.

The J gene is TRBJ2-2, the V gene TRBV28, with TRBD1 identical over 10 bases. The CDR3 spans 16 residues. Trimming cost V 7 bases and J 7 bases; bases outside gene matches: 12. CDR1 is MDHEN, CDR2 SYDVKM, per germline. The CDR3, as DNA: TGTGCCAGCACTCCTAGAGGGGACAGGGGTTTCGGGGAGCTGTTTTTT. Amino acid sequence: CASTPRGDRGFGELFF.

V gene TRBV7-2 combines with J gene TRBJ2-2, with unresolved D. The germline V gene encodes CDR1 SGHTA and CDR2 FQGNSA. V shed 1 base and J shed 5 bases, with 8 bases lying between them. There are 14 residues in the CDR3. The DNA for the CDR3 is TGTGCCAGCAGCTTAGTTGGCCAGACCGGGGAGCTGTTTTTT. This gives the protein CASSLVGQTGELFF.

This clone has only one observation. The CDR3 nucleotides are TGTGCCAGCAGCTTGTTCTCAGGGGTCGGGGAGCTGTTTTTT. It specifies CASSLFSGVGELFF. The rearrangement joins TRBV7-9 to TRBJ2-2, with a possible D match to TRBD1 (6 bases). V lost 3 bases, J lost 7 bases, and 12 bases lay in between. The CDR3 extends over 14 amino acids. The germline gives CDR1 SEHNR, CDR2 FQNEAQ (reference sequence).

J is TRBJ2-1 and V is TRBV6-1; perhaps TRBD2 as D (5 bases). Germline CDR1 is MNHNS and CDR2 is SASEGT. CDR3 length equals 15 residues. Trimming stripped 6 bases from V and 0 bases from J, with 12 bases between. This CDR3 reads CASRYDYSSYNEQFF. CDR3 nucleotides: TGTGCCAGCAGATACGACTATTCCTCCTACAATGAGCAGTTCTTC.

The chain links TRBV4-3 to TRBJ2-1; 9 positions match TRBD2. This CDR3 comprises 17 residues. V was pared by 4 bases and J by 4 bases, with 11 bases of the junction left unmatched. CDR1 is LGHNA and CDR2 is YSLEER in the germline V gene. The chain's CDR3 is CASSLGETSGKYNEQFF. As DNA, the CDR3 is TGCGCCAGCAGCCTGGGGGAGACTAGCGGAAAGTACAATGAGCAGTTCTTC.

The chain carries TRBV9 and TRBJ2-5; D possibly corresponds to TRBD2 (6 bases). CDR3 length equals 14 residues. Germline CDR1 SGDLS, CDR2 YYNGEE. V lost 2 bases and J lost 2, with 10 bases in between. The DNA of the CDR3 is TGTGCCAGCAGCGTGGGACTTTCACAAGAGACCCAGTACTTC. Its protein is CASSVGLSQETQYF.

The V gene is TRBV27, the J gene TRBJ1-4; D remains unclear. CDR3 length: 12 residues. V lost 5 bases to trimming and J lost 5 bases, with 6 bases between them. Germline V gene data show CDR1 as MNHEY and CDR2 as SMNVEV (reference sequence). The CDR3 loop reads CASSGTNEKLFF. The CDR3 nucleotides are TGTGCCAGCAGTGGAACAAATGAAAAACTGTTTTTT.

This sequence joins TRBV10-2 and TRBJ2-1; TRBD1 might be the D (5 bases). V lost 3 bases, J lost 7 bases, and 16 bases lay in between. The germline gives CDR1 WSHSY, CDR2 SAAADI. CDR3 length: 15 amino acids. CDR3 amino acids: CASSEQAASWNEQFF. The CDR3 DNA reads TGCGCCAGCAGTGAACAGGCGGCGAGTTGGAATGAGCAGTTCTTC.

The CDR3 DNA reads as TGTGCCACCAGCAGAGCTGGGGGCAGCGATACGCAGTATTTT. Translating it yields CATSRAGGSDTQYF. The chain couples TRBV15 to TRBJ2-3; a possible D gene is TRBD1 (6 bases). With 1 base removed from V and 6 bases from J, the gap between germline ends came to 11 bases. CDR1 is LNHNV and CDR2 is YYDKDF in the germline V gene (reference sequence). The CDR3 has 14 residues.

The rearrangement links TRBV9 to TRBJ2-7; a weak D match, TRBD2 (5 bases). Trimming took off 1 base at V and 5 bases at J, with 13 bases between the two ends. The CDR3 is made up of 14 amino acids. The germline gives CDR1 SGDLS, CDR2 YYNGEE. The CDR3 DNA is TGTGCCAGCAGCGTACGGGCGGGCGAAGACGAGCAGTACTTC. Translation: CASSVRAGEDEQYF.

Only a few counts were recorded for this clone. The CDR3: CASTADRDVNEQFF. Written as DNA, the CDR3 is TGTGCCAGCACTGCGGACAGGGATGTCAATGAGCAGTTCTTC. The chain combines TRBV2 with TRBJ2-1; 8 bases line up with TRBD1. This CDR3 is 14 amino acids long. The germline V gene encodes CDR1 SNHLY and CDR2 FYNNEI. Losses at the gene ends were 7 bases for V and 6 bases for J; bases not matched to a gene: 8.

CDR3 sequence reads: CASSETGALIYEQYF. CDR3 sequence (DNA): TGCGCCAGCAGTGAGACGGGGGCGCTTATCTACGAGCAGTACTTC. The chain employs TRBV10-1 and TRBJ2-7; D could derive from TRBD1 or TRBD2 (6 bases each). Germline assignment: CDR1 WNHNN and CDR2 SYGVQD (reference sequence). The CDR3 is 15 residues long. V was pared by 2 bases and J by 3 bases, with 14 bases between.

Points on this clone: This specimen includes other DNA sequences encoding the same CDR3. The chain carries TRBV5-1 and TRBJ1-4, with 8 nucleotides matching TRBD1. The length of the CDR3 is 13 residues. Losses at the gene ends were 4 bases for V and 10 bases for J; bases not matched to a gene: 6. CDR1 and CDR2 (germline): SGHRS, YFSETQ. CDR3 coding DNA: TGCGCCAGCAGCCCCGGACAGGGTGGAAAACTGTTTTTT. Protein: CASSPGQGGKLFF.

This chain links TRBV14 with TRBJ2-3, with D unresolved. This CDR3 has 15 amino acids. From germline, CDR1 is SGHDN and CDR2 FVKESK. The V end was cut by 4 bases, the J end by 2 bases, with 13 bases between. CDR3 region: CASSLRSWTTDTQYF. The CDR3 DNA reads TGTGCCAGCAGCCTCAGGTCATGGACCACAGATACGCAGTATTTT.

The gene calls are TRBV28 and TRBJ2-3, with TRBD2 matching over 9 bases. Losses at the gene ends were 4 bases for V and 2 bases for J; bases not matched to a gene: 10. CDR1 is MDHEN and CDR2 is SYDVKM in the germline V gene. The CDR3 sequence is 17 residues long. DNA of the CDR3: TGTGCCAGCAGTTCCCCGGGCGTAGCGGGAGCCACAGATACGCAGTATTTT. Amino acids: CASSSPGVAGATDTQYF.

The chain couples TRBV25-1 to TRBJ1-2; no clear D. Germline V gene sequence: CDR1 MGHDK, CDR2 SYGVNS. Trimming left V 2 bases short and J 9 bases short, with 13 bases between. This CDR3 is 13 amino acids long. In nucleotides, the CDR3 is TGTGCCAGCAGTGAAGTTGGAGGGATTCGCTACACCTTC. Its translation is CASSEVGGIRYTF.

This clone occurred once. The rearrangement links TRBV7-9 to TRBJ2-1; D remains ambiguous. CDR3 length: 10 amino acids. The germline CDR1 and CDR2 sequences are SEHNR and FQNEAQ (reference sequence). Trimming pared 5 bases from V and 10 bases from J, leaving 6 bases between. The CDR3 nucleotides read TGTGCCAGCAGCCACGGGGAGCAGTTCTTC. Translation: CASSHGEQFF.

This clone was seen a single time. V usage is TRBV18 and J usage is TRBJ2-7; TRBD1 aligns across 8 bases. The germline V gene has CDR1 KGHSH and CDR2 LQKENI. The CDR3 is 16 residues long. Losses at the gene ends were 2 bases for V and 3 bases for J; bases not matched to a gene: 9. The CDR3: CASSPYRDRHYYEQYF. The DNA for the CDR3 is TGTGCCAGCTCACCATACCGGGACAGGCACTACTACGAGCAGTACTTC.

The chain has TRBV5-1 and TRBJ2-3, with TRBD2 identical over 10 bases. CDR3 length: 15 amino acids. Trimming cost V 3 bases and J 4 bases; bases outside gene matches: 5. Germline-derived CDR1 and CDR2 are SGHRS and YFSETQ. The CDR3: CASSSVAGGADTQYF. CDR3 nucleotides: TGCGCCAGCAGCTCCGTAGCGGGAGGAGCAGATACGCAGTATTTT.

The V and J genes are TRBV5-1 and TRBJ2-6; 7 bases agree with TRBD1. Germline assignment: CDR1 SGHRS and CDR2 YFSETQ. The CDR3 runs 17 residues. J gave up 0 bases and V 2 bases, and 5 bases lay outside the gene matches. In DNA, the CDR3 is TGCGCCAGCAGCTTAGACAGGGCCTACTCTGGGGCCAACGTCCTGACTTTC. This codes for CASSLDRAYSGANVLTF.